This entry lists 2 T cell receptor beta chains sequenced from one sample in a study of T cells and copy number aberrations in small-cell lung cancer. Produced via immunoSEQ multiplex PCR; TCRdb's table is partial and in-frame only. The sample has around 6,100 clones, 70% to 80% seen once. The sequenced sample was normal tissue next to the tumor. These receptors were obtained from a woman aged 70 to 79 with small cell lung cancer. Some clones in this sample may be carry-over from other donors' samples.

The V gene is TRBV7-9, the J gene TRBJ2-5; no definite D call. The CDR3 has 14 amino acids. Trimming shortened V by 5 bases and J by 2 bases, and 12 bases separated the two germline ends. Germline V gene sequence: CDR1 SEHNR, CDR2 FQNEAQ (reference sequence). DNA for the CDR3: TGTGCCAGCAGCCCCTGGGCCAGTCAAGAGACCCAGTACTTC. It translates to CASSPWASQETQYF.

The J gene is TRBJ2-3, the V gene TRBV9, with 7 bases that match TRBD1. The J segment lost 5 bases and the V segment lost 4 bases, leaving 4 bases of the junction unmatched. The germline CDR1 and CDR2 sequences are SGDLS and YYNGEE. This CDR3 region has 13 residues. Here the CDR3 DNA reads TGTGCCAGCAGCACCGGACAGGAAGATACGCAGTATTTT. As protein: CASSTGQEDTQYF.